Shown below are 18 T cell receptor beta chains from a single sample sequenced in a study of cytomegalovirus exposure and HLA in healthy donors. Primers for the PCR totalled 60 Vbeta and 13 Jbeta. Method: immunoSEQ multiplex PCR; TCRdb's copy keeps in-frame clones and lacks some. The table has some 130,000 clones, about 82% seen once. Sequenced sample: PBMCs. Every receptor here comes from a boy younger than 18 in good health and CMV-seronegative.

V usage is TRBV11-2 and J usage is TRBJ2-7; 10 bases agree with TRBD2. In germline, CDR1 is SGHAT, CDR2 FQNNGV. J gave up 3 bases and V 2 bases, and 4 bases lay outside the gene matches. The CDR3 runs to 15 residues. The CDR3 spells CASSLWLAGVYEQYF. The CDR3 region has the DNA TGTGCCAGCAGCTTATGGCTAGCGGGAGTCTACGAGCAGTACTTC.

The genes are TRBV30 and TRBJ2-7, with D maybe TRBD1 (6 bases). CDR1 and CDR2 (germline): GTSNPN, SVGIG (reference sequence). Trimming took 1 base from V and 4 from J, leaving 8 bases between them. The CDR3 totals 12 residues. In DNA, the CDR3 is TGTGCCTGGAGTGGACAGGCTTACGAGCAGTACTTC. This gives the protein CAWSGQAYEQYF.

The CDR3 loop reads CASSEASSSGYLYEQYF. The CDR3 DNA reads as TGTGCCAGCAGTGAAGCGTCTAGTAGCGGGTACCTCTACGAGCAGTACTTC. The gene calls are TRBV6-1 and TRBJ2-7; 7 bases are shared with TRBD2. V lost 0 bases to trimming and J lost 3 bases; unmatched junction nucleotides: 11. CDR3 length: 17 residues. From germline, CDR1 is MNHNS and CDR2 SASEGT.

This clone was observed a handful of times. V usage is TRBV30 and J usage is TRBJ1-1; D is unclear. Germline values: CDR1 GTSNPN, CDR2 SVGIG (reference sequence). V shed 4 bases and J shed 4 bases, with 13 bases lying between them. CDR3 length equals 13 residues. The CDR3 loop is CAWNVRESTEAFF. CDR3 nucleotides: TGTGCCTGGAACGTAAGAGAATCCACTGAAGCTTTCTTT.

This chain connects TRBV7-2 to TRBJ2-5; 10 bases map to TRBD2. Trimming cost V 7 bases and J 4 bases; bases outside gene matches: 6. Germline values: CDR1 SGHTA, CDR2 FQGNSA. The CDR3 loop spans 14 amino acids. In DNA, the CDR3 is TGTGCCAGCATGCGAGGACTAGCGGCAGAGACCCAGTACTTC. The encoded protein is CASMRGLAAETQYF.

This chain connects TRBV2 to TRBJ2-7, with 9 bases lining up with TRBD1. Germline trimming cut 7 bases from V and 7 bases from J; bases unmatched to any gene: 14. CDR1 SNHLY and CDR2 FYNNEI come from the germline V gene. This CDR3 has 15 amino acids. The CDR3 bases are TGTGCCAGCATTCCCGGGACAGGGCGCCGGGGGGAGCAGTACTTC. Its translation is CASIPGTGRRGEQYF.

The sample holds a few counts of this clone. The chain carries TRBV4-3 and TRBJ1-4; weak D call: TRBD1 (6 bases). Trimming took 0 bases from V and 8 from J, leaving 16 bases between them. Germline V CDR1 and CDR2: LGHNA, YSLEER. The CDR3 has 16 residues. The CDR3 region is CASSQDPGPGAEKLFF. The CDR3 DNA reads as TGCGCCAGCAGCCAAGATCCAGGCCCAGGGGCGGAAAAACTGTTTTTT.

The chain combines TRBV6-1 with TRBJ1-2, with D possibly being TRBD1 (5 bases). The V gene lost 10 bases and the J gene lost 4 bases, with 13 bases spanning the gap. This CDR3 has 12 residues. CDR1 and CDR2 from the germline V gene are MNHNS and SASEGT. CDR3 in amino acids: CATSQGTYGYTF. The CDR3 DNA is TGTGCCACCTCTCAGGGAACCTATGGCTACACCTTC.

Regarding this clone: The junction differs from germline at one of its ends, possibly a read error. The chain carries TRBV6-1 and TRBJ1-5; D unclear. CDR1 is MNHNS and CDR2 is SASEGT in the germline V gene. The length of the CDR3 is 15 residues. In DNA form, the CDR3 reads TGTGCCAGCAGTGAAGGAGGATGGAGCAATCAGCCCCGGCATTTT. Its translation is CASSEGGWSNQPRHF.

The chain recombines TRBV4-2 with TRBJ2-7; 7 bases line up with TRBD1. The CDR3 extends over 14 amino acids. Trimming at V came to 1 base and at J to 6 bases, leaving 6 bases not matched to a gene. Germline CDR1 and CDR2: LGHNA and YNFKEQ. Here the CDR3 DNA reads TGTGCCAGCAGCCAAGTCGCCACAGGGGCCGAGCAGTACTTC. Translated, it gives CASSQVATGAEQYF.

This rearrangement joins TRBV15 to TRBJ1-3; D gene unclear. Per germline, CDR1 LNHNV and CDR2 YYDKDF (reference sequence). V gave up 0 bases and J gave up 0 bases, with 6 bases separating them. The CDR3 is made up of 15 amino acids. The CDR3 coding sequence is TGTGCCACCAGCAGAGACAGGCACTCTGGAAACACCATATATTTT. This encodes CATSRDRHSGNTIYF.

The rearrangement links TRBV6-5 to TRBJ2-7; the D is unclear. Looked up from germline, CDR1 is MNHEY and CDR2 is SVGAGI. V lost 8 bases and J lost 3, with 14 bases in between. This CDR3 is 13 amino acids long. The CDR3 region has the DNA TGTGCCAGCGCGGCCAGCCATGACTACGAGCAGTACTTC. It specifies CASAASHDYEQYF.

This clone occurred a few times. The chain employs TRBV7-2 and TRBJ1-2, with 10 bases matching TRBD1. Losses at the gene ends were 1 base for V and 6 bases for J; bases not matched to a gene: 8. The CDR3 sequence is 16 residues long. Germline-derived CDR1 and CDR2 are SGHTA and FQGNSA. The CDR3 sequence is CASSLEPTGGFHGYTF. The CDR3 coding sequence is TGTGCCAGCAGCTTAGAACCGACAGGGGGCTTCCATGGCTACACCTTC. Drawing the rest from reference TRBV7-2 and TRBJ1-2, the complete variable domain is GAGVSQSPSNKVTEKGKDVELRCDPISGHTALYWYRQSLGQGLEFLIYFQGNSAPDKSGLPSDRFSAERTGGSVSTLTIQRTQQEDSAVYLCASSLEPTGGFHGYTFGSGTRLTVV.

This clone was seen more than once but under ten times. The chain joins TRBV4-1 to TRBJ1-2, with D possibly TRBD1 on 6 matching bases. Germline-derived CDR1 and CDR2 are MGHRA and YSYEKL. This CDR3 is built from 14 residues. V was pared by 3 bases and J by 1 base, with 9 bases between. The CDR3 reads CASSHQGLNYGYTF. The CDR3 region has the DNA TGCGCCAGCAGCCATCAGGGGCTTAACTATGGCTACACCTTC.

The V and J genes are TRBV4-1 and TRBJ2-5; the match to TRBD1 covers 7 bases. Germline V gives CDR1 MGHRA, CDR2 YSYEKL. The CDR3 runs 16 residues. J gave up 5 bases and V 2 bases, and 11 bases lay outside the gene matches. The CDR3 region has the DNA TGCGCCAGCAGCCAAACAGGGGTAAGCTCTACGGAGACCCAGTACTTC. Amino acids: CASSQTGVSSTETQYF.

V gene TRBV27 combines with J gene TRBJ1-1; perhaps TRBD1 as D (6 bases). Germline CDR1 is MNHEY and CDR2 is SMNVEV (reference sequence). Trimming took 4 bases from V and 5 from J, leaving 11 bases between them. There are 13 residues in the CDR3. This CDR3 reads CASSSRGETEAFF. The CDR3 DNA reads TGTGCCAGCAGTTCCAGGGGAGAGACTGAAGCTTTCTTT.

Of note for this clone: This same CDR3 is encoded by further DNA sequences in the sample. V usage is TRBV27 and J usage is TRBJ1-1; 7 bases fit TRBD1. The CDR3 runs to 14 residues. Trimming cost V 2 bases and J 2 bases; bases outside gene matches: 2. Germline values: CDR1 MNHEY, CDR2 SMNVEV (reference sequence). This CDR3 is CASSLTGANTEAFF. CDR3 DNA: TGTGCCAGCAGTTTAACAGGGGCCAACACTGAAGCTTTCTTT.

V usage is TRBV7-2 and J usage is TRBJ2-3; TRBD2 matches at 13 bases. Trimming cost V 5 bases and J 5 bases; bases outside gene matches: 7. The CDR3 is 16 amino acids. Germline values: CDR1 SGHTA, CDR2 FQGNSA. The CDR3 region is CASSRRLAGGQDTQYF. DNA for the CDR3: TGTGCCAGCAGCCGACGACTAGCGGGAGGACAAGATACGCAGTATTTT.